Shown below are 4 T cell receptor beta chains from a single sample sequenced in a study of OX40 agonist ivuxolimab in advanced cancers. Repertoires were generated with immunoSEQ multiplex PCR, while TCRdb's copy carries only in-frame clones and drops some. Of roughly 42,000 clones listed, roughly 86% are singletons. The sample consisted of CD4+ or CD8+ T cells sorted from blood, taken in a trial of the OX40 agonist ivuxolimab. The origin of the receptors is an adult with an advanced solid tumor such as melanoma, head and neck, liver or kidney cancer.

The J gene is TRBJ2-2, the V gene TRBV29-1; D gene uncertain. The germline V gene has CDR1 SQVTM and CDR2 ANQGSEA. CDR3 size: 14 residues. V was clipped by 4 bases and J by 0 bases, with 9 bases between them. Here the CDR3 reads CSVVLGSNTGELFF. As DNA, the CDR3 is TGCAGCGTTGTGCTCGGATCGAACACCGGGGAGCTGTTTTTT.

This chain joins TRBV4-3 and TRBJ1-2, with D possibly matching TRBD1 (5 bases). Deletions cut 0 bases from V and 5 bases from J, with 13 bases between. The CDR3 sequence is 15 residues long. Germline CDR1 is LGHNA and CDR2 is YSLEER. CDR3 loop: CASSQDFPTAYGYTF. CDR3 bases: TGCGCCAGCAGCCAAGATTTCCCGACAGCGTATGGCTACACCTTC.

The rearrangement links TRBV6-5 to TRBJ1-2; the D is unclear. The CDR3 has 12 residues. Germline-derived CDR1 and CDR2 are MNHEY and SVGAGI. V lost 7 bases and J lost 5, with 11 bases in between. The CDR3, as DNA: TGTGCCAGCACTATAACGGGGTATGGCTACACCTTC. The encoded protein is CASTITGYGYTF.

V usage is TRBV19 and J usage is TRBJ1-2, with D possibly matching TRBD1 (6 bases). Germline CDR1 reads LNHDA; CDR2 reads SQIVND (reference sequence). V was pared by 7 bases and J by 10 bases, with 19 bases between. CDR3 size: 13 residues. The DNA of the CDR3 is TGTGCCAGTACTCATAGGAGGGACAACGTCTACACCTTC. Its translation: CASTHRRDNVYTF.